Listed below are T cell receptor beta chains from one sample, sequenced in a study of T-cell memory formation after mild COVID-19. One entry per CDR3 protein, called by TCRdb with MiXCR from the 5' RACE reads. The table shows over 350,000 distinct CDR3 sequences, with 16% occurring only once. Specimen: PBMCs or a T cell subset sorted from them (not recorded which). The receptors stem from a young man who had mild COVID-19 (a few samples of this study predate the infection). Cell type and time point are not known. The conserved cysteine and the conserved F or W are not part of the CDR3 here. The order of the fields is CDR3 length, V gene, J gene, clone size, CDR3 protein. Rows give clone size only sometimes, using once, few, many, or a class for an expanded clone.

>14|TRBV5-1|TRBJ2-5|few
ASSSAGTGGLETQY
>12|TRBV15|TRBJ1-5|-
ATSRDRGPQPQH
>14|TRBV11-2|TRBJ2-2|-
ASSIVRGRGPGELF
>13|TRBV12-3/TRBV12-4|TRBJ2-3|few
ASSLVGYGTDTQY
>13|TRBV6-1|TRBJ2-2|-
ASPRPTSDTGELF
>14|TRBV6-5|TRBJ1-2|-
ASSYSIKAGGGGYT
>10|TRBV7-9|TRBJ1-5|-
ASSLQGEPQH
>14|TRBV7-2|TRBJ2-2|few
ASSLVGGLNTGELF
>12|TRBV19|TRBJ2-1|-
ASSGWGGVDEQF
>13|TRBV19|TRBJ2-5|-
ASSDRLAVKETQY
>13|TRBV4-1|TRBJ1-2|few
ASSPIVTANYGYT
>13|TRBV20-1|TRBJ2-2|-
SAVPRGAFGGELF
>14|TRBV5-1|TRBJ1-1|few
ASSSATDRMDTEAF
>17|TRBV19|TRBJ2-3|-
ASSDDHNAGTASTDTQY
>13|TRBV27|TRBJ1-2|few
ASGRGTGGVYGYT
>13|TRBV5-1|TRBJ2-1|-
ASSSTGATYNEQF
>9|TRBV6-5|TRBJ2-1|-
ASSSLVEQF
>12|TRBV4-2|TRBJ2-7|few
ASSRDSGDYEQY
>11|TRBV7-3|TRBJ1-1|once
ASSAQQFTEAF